Sequencing of this T cell receptor (beta chain) was carried out in a study of blood T cell repertoires in COVID-19. With 7 bases clipped from V and 4 bases from J, the junction kept 10 bases outside the gene matches. The length of the CDR3 is 17 residues. CDR1 and CDR2 (germline): PRHDT, FYEKMQ (reference sequence). Measured with immunoSEQ multiplex PCR; TCRdb has only the in-frame clones, and not every one. The sample shows approximately 460,000 clones, roughly 87% of them seen only once. The rearrangement uses TRBV13 and TRBJ2-6, with 10 bases aligning to TRBD1. Specimen: peripheral blood. This clonotype originated in a man aged 18-30 years with COVID-19, enrolled during active disease. The CDR3 DNA sequence: TGTGCCAGCAAAACCCGGGACAGGGGAGCCGGGGCCAACGTCCTGACTTTC. This codes for CASKTRDRGAGANVLTF.